This is a list of T cell receptor beta chains from one sample in a study of identical twins. TCRdb processed the 5' RACE reads anew with MiXCR; each CDR3 protein has one entry. In the table there are just under 550,000 distinct CDR3 sequences, about 16% of which are singletons. These records were also assigned to another study, of yellow fever vaccine responses in identical twins.

Material for sequencing was CD4+ T cells sorted from blood. The receptors stem from a young woman in good health. The CDR3 runs from the conserved cysteine through the conserved F or W. The D gene is left open where the match is weak. Where a row states a size, it is once, few, many or the class of an expanded clone; other rows omit it.

>TRBV5-1|few|-|TRBJ1-1
CASSFQVGINTEAFF
TGCGCCAGCAGCTTCCAGGTGGGGATTAACACTGAAGCTTTCTTT
>TRBV12-3/TRBV12-4|few|-|TRBJ1-1
CASSPPGTVNTEAFF
TGTGCCAGCAGCCCTCCCGGGACCGTGAACACTGAAGCTTTCTTT
>TRBV5-1|few|-|TRBJ1-1
CASRIRGDMNTEAFF
TGCGCCAGCAGAATTCGCGGGGACATGAACACTGAAGCTTTCTTT
>TRBV15|few|TRBD2|TRBJ2-3
CATSRDTIAGGTDTQYF
TGTGCCACCAGCAGAGATACGATAGCGGGAGGGACAGATACGCAGTATTTT
>TRBV4-1|-|TRBD1|TRBJ1-2
CASSHPGQVDGYTF
TGCGCCAGCAGCCATCCGGGACAGGTGGACGGCTACACCTTC
>TRBV3-1|few|-|TRBJ1-1
CASSQSQLGVGTEAFF
TGTGCCAGCAGCCAAAGTCAGCTGGGGGTAGGAACTGAAGCTTTCTTT
>TRBV11-2|few|-|TRBJ2-5
CASSSPGHGGGETQYF
TGTGCCAGCAGCTCCCCTGGACATGGAGGAGGGGAGACCCAGTACTTC
>TRBV18|-|TRBD1|TRBJ2-7
CASSSADRAVGYEQYF
TGTGCCAGCTCATCGGCGGACAGGGCAGTGGGCTACGAGCAGTACTTC
>TRBV7-9|few|TRBD1|TRBJ2-3
CASSPPTGADTQYF
TGTGCCAGCAGCCCACCGACAGGGGCGGATACGCAGTATTTT
>TRBV18|-|-|TRBJ2-1
CASSQDMQSSYNEQFF
TGTGCCAGCTCACAGGACATGCAGAGCTCCTACAATGAGCAGTTCTTC
>TRBV2|-|-|TRBJ1-2
CASSGGSNYGYTF
TGTGCCAGCAGTGGAGGCAGTAACTATGGCTACACCTTC
>TRBV10-3|-|TRBD2|TRBJ2-7
CAISESQGLATYEQYF
TGTGCCATCAGTGAGTCTCAGGGACTAGCGACCTACGAGCAGTACTTC
>TRBV20-1|few|TRBD1|TRBJ2-7
CSARDSGQGPYEQYF
TGCAGTGCTAGAGACTCGGGACAGGGTCCCTACGAGCAGTACTTC
>TRBV7-8|many|-|TRBJ1-2
CASSLLSATQPMRSYGYTF
TGTGCCAGCAGCTTATTATCAGCGACGCAGCCAATGCGGAGCTATGGCTACACCTTC
>TRBV12-3/TRBV12-4|many|-|TRBJ1-1
CASSPGTKKAFF
TGTGCCAGCAGTCCTGGGACCAAAAAAGCTTTCTTT
>TRBV24-1|-|-|TRBJ2-2
CATRGQANTGELFF
TGTGCCACCAGGGGACAAGCGAACACCGGGGAGCTGTTTTTT
>TRBV10-3|-|TRBD2|TRBJ2-3
CAIRSGRAGTDTQYF
TGTGCCATCCGTAGCGGGAGGGCCGGGACAGATACGCAGTATTTT
>TRBV28|-|TRBD2|TRBJ2-1
CAHRDGRTSYNEQFF
TGTGCCCACCGGGACGGGAGGACTTCCTACAATGAGCAGTTCTTC
>TRBV20-1|-|TRBD1|TRBJ2-5
CSARGQGQETQYF
TGCAGTGCGAGGGGACAGGGACAAGAGACCCAGTACTTC
>TRBV4-1|many|TRBD1|TRBJ2-1
CASSHILDRGWFF
TGCGCCAGCAGCCATATACTCGACAGGGGATGGTTCTTC
>TRBV14|-|TRBD2|TRBJ2-3
CASSQGIRAGGLVSHDTQYF
TGTGCCAGCAGCCAAGGAATCCGAGCGGGAGGGCTCGTATCACACGATACGCAGTATTTT
>TRBV6-4|-|-|TRBJ1-2
CASSEFGVLSDGYTF
TGTGCCAGCAGTGAGTTCGGGGTCCTCAGTGATGGCTACACCTTC
>TRBV9|-|TRBD1|TRBJ2-5
CASSPTPGTVRETQYF
TGTGCCAGCAGCCCAACTCCCGGGACAGTTCGGGAGACCCAGTACTTC
>TRBV12-3/TRBV12-4|few|TRBD1|TRBJ2-7
CASRHETGGYEQYF
TGTGCCAGCAGACACGAGACAGGGGGCTACGAGCAGTACTTC
>TRBV2|few|TRBD1|TRBJ2-1
CASSKQGAGYNEQFF
TGTGCCAGCAGTAAACAGGGGGCAGGCTACAATGAGCAGTTCTTC
>TRBV20-1|-|TRBD2|TRBJ2-1
CSARVSGSMNEQFF
TGCAGTGCTAGAGTTAGCGGGAGTATGAATGAGCAGTTCTTC
>TRBV10-2|few|-|TRBJ2-3
CASFTGRNTDTQYF
TGCGCCAGCTTTACGGGGAGAAACACAGATACGCAGTATTTT
>TRBV5-1|many|TRBD2|TRBJ2-3
CASSLTLTSGGQDTQYF
TGCGCCAGCAGCTTGACCTTGACTAGCGGGGGGCAAGATACGCAGTATTTT
>TRBV10-3|few|-|TRBJ1-2
CAISDSNYGYTF
TGTGCCATCAGCGACAGCAACTATGGCTACACCTTC
>TRBV20-1|-|-|TRBJ2-5
CSATEGSETQYF
TGCAGTGCTACGGAGGGATCGGAGACCCAGTACTTC
>TRBV5-1|-|-|TRBJ2-1
CASSFARRDYNEQFF
TGCGCCAGCAGCTTCGCTAGGAGAGACTACAATGAGCAGTTCTTC
>TRBV20-1|-|-|TRBJ2-4
CSAIAPGGGRAKNIQYF
TGCAGTGCTATCGCCCCTGGAGGGGGTCGGGCCAAAAACATTCAGTACTTC
>TRBV6-1|-|-|TRBJ2-5
CASSEPRLGETQYF
TGTGCCAGCAGTGAACCACGGTTAGGAGAGACCCAGTACTTC
>TRBV24-1|few|TRBD2|TRBJ2-2
CATSEPGTSGANTGELFF
TGTGCCACCAGTGAGCCAGGGACTAGCGGGGCGAACACCGGGGAGCTGTTTTTT
>TRBV4-2|few|TRBD2|TRBJ2-2
CASSQGLAGGPNTGELFF
TGTGCCAGCAGCCAGGGACTAGCGGGGGGGCCGAACACCGGGGAGCTGTTTTTT
>TRBV5-1|-|TRBD2|TRBJ2-1
CASSTRTSGRAGEQFF
TGCGCCAGCAGCACCAGGACTAGCGGGAGGGCCGGTGAGCAGTTCTTC
>TRBV18|-|-|TRBJ2-2
CASSSGATGELFF
TGTGCCAGCTCATCAGGGGCCACCGGGGAGCTGTTTTTT
>TRBV20-1|-|TRBD1|TRBJ1-2
CSAKRQGVNYGYTF
TGCAGTGCTAAGAGACAGGGGGTAAACTATGGCTACACCTTC
>TRBV28|-|-|TRBJ1-6
CASSLEQALSPLHF
TGTGCCAGCAGTTTGGAACAGGCCCTATCACCCCTCCACTTT
>TRBV15|few|-|TRBJ2-1
CATSDGRTYNEQFF
TGTGCCACCAGTGACGGGCGCACTTACAATGAGCAGTTCTTC
>TRBV5-1|-|-|TRBJ1-1
CASSSGVSVNTEAFF
TGCGCCAGCAGCTCTGGGGTCTCGGTGAACACTGAAGCTTTCTTT
>TRBV7-8|-|TRBD1|TRBJ1-1
CASSQGQGAIQRAEASF
TGTGCCAGCAGCCAGGGACAGGGGGCTATCCAGCGAGCTGAAGCTTCCTTT
>TRBV5-1|many|-|TRBJ1-5
CASSRDGGNQPQHF
TGCGCCAGCAGCCGGGACGGCGGAAATCAGCCCCAGCATTTT